These 26 T cell receptor beta chains were all obtained from the same sample, sequenced in a study of OX40 agonist ivuxolimab in advanced cancers. The assay was immunoSEQ multiplex PCR, and TCRdb's table has in-frame clones only and misses some. The sample has tens of thousands of clones; about 84% are singletons. Source: CD4+ or CD8+ T cells sorted from blood, taken in a trial of the OX40 agonist ivuxolimab. The source is an adult with an advanced solid tumor such as melanoma, head and neck, liver or kidney cancer.

This chain uses TRBV7-8 with TRBJ2-5; possible D gene TRBD2, 5 bases. The CDR3 loop spans 11 amino acids. V lost 5 bases, J lost 6 bases, and 7 bases lay in between. Germline V gene sequence: CDR1 SGHVS, CDR2 FQNEAQ. In DNA, the CDR3 is TGTGCCAGCAGCGGAGGACAGACCCAGTACTTC. Translated, it gives CASSGGQTQYF.

The rearrangement joins TRBV7-2 to TRBJ2-1; D is perhaps TRBD1 (5 bases). V shed 5 bases and J shed 7 bases, with 15 bases lying between them. This CDR3 region has 14 residues. Germline V gene sequence: CDR1 SGHTA, CDR2 FQGNSA. This CDR3 is CASSGSRVYNEQFF. CDR3 DNA sequence: TGTGCCAGCAGCGGAAGCAGGGTTTATAATGAGCAGTTCTTC.

This sequence joins TRBV6-7 and TRBJ2-7; the match to TRBD1 covers 9 bases. TRBV6-7 is an ORF, and what it does is uncertain. The CDR3 is 16 residues long. V lost 6 bases and J lost 3; bases outside the gene matches: 12. For the CDR3, the DNA is TGTGCCAGCAGCGATTCTATCGGGACAGGGAACTACGAGCAGTACTTC. Its translation: CASSDSIGTGNYEQYF.

This chain links TRBV2 with TRBJ1-2, with D perhaps matching TRBD1 (6 bases). V shed 9 bases and J shed 7 bases, with 21 bases lying between them. Germline V gene lookup returns CDR1 SNHLY and CDR2 FYNNEI. The CDR3 consists of 14 residues. The CDR3 DNA reads as TGTGCCAGTCAGTCGACAGGCTTTTTTGCTGGCTACACCTTC. Protein product: CASQSTGFFAGYTF.

J is TRBJ2-7 and V is TRBV6-5, with D perhaps matching TRBD1 (5 bases). CDR1 and CDR2 (germline): MNHEY, SVGAGI. The CDR3 is 14 residues long. V was trimmed by 5 bases and J by 6 bases, leaving 17 bases between them. CDR3 region: CASSAGQVHAEQYF. The CDR3 DNA is TGTGCCAGCAGTGCCGGACAAGTTCATGCCGAGCAGTACTTC.

This sequence joins TRBV9 and TRBJ2-1; 9 bases fit TRBD2. Germline V CDR1 and CDR2: SGDLS, YYNGEE. Trimming removed 10 bases from V and 4 bases from J; junction bases left unmatched: 3. The CDR3 runs 12 residues. The CDR3 spells CASSGIYNEQFF. The CDR3 DNA reads TGTGCCTCTAGCGGGATATACAATGAGCAGTTCTTC.

This sequence joins TRBV6-6 and TRBJ2-7; D is ambiguous. CDR1 and CDR2 (germline): MNHNY, SVGAGI (reference sequence). The CDR3 totals 14 residues. V shed 9 bases and J shed 2 bases, with 17 bases lying between them. The CDR3 sequence: CASNRGGQTYEQYF. CDR3 coding DNA: TGTGCCAGTAATAGAGGCGGCCAGACCTACGAGCAGTACTTC.

This clone was found a few times. The rearrangement links TRBV5-1 to TRBJ2-7, with 11 bases matching TRBD2. CDR3 length: 16 residues. Germline loops: CDR1 SGHRS, CDR2 YFSETQ. With 4 bases clipped from V and 3 bases from J, the junction kept 9 bases outside the gene matches. CDR3 nucleotides: TGCGCCAGCAGCGCCCGGGGTAGCGGGGGGGTCTACGAGCAGTACTTC. Its protein product is CASSARGSGGVYEQYF. Combining the CDR3 with reference TRBV5-1 and TRBJ2-7 gives the whole variable domain KAGVTQTPRYLIKTRGQQVTLSCSPISGHRSVSWYQQTPGQGLQFLFEYFSETQRNKGNFPGRFSGRQFSNSRSEMNVSTLELGDSALYLCASSARGSGGVYEQYFGPGTRLTVT.

The V gene is TRBV18, the J gene TRBJ2-1, with a tentative D call TRBD2 (5 bases). V dropped 6 bases and J dropped 5 bases, with 17 bases sitting between them. The germline V gene encodes CDR1 KGHSH and CDR2 LQKENI. CDR3 length: 15 residues. CDR3 in amino acids: CASSPTEEANNEQFF. CDR3 bases: TGTGCCAGCTCTCCGACCGAGGAGGCAAACAATGAGCAGTTCTTC.

The CDR3 spells CASSFMDKLFF. CDR3 coding DNA: TGTGCCAGCAGCTTCATGGATAAACTGTTTTTT. V gene TRBV5-5 combines with J gene TRBJ1-4; D is unresolved. The CDR3 has 11 residues. Germline V lookup: CDR1 SGHKS, CDR2 YYEKEE (reference sequence). V was cut by 2 bases and J by 11 bases, with 7 bases left in between.

The V gene is TRBV5-1, the J gene TRBJ2-5; D may be TRBD1 or TRBD2 (5 bases each). The V gene's germline CDR1 is SGHRS and CDR2 YFSETQ. V gave up 4 bases and J gave up 7 bases, with 17 bases separating them. This CDR3 spans 14 amino acids. The CDR3 protein is CASSVGEMRGTQYF. The CDR3 nucleotides are TGCGCCAGCAGCGTAGGGGAAATGAGGGGGACCCAGTACTTC.

V gene TRBV5-1 combines with J gene TRBJ2-3, with D maybe TRBD2 (5 bases). V lost 0 bases and J 4 bases, leaving 9 bases between the germline ends. CDR1 is SGHRS, CDR2 YFSETQ, per germline. The CDR3 extends over 14 amino acids. The CDR3 is CASSLGLAADTQYF. The CDR3 DNA is TGCGCCAGCAGCTTGGGGCTAGCCGCAGATACGCAGTATTTT.

This chain uses TRBV5-4 with TRBJ2-3, with TRBD2 identical over 14 bases. V gave up 4 bases and J gave up 5 bases; unmatched junction bases: 9. Germline V gene sequence: CDR1 SGHNT, CDR2 YYREEE (reference sequence). There are 17 residues in the CDR3. The CDR3 reads CASSPGLAGGMGDTQYF. Written as DNA, the CDR3 is TGTGCCAGCAGCCCAGGACTAGCGGGGGGTATGGGAGATACGCAGTATTTT.

The chain uses TRBV19 and TRBJ1-5; TRBD1 agrees at 8 bases. J gave up 6 bases and V 6 bases, and 13 bases lay outside the gene matches. CDR1 LNHDA and CDR2 SQIVND come from the germline V gene (reference sequence). The CDR3 contains 16 residues. This chain's CDR3 is CASSPAQGARVQPQHF. Written as DNA, the CDR3 is TGTGCCAGTAGCCCAGCCCAGGGGGCGCGGGTTCAGCCCCAGCATTTT.

The V gene is TRBV7-8, the J gene TRBJ1-1, with 7 positions matching TRBD1. The germline V gene has CDR1 SGHVS and CDR2 FQNEAQ. CDR3 size: 15 residues. Germline trimming cut 5 bases from V and 0 bases from J; bases unmatched to any gene: 6. The CDR3 loop reads CASSTQGQMNTEAFF. The CDR3 DNA reads TGTGCCAGCAGCACCCAGGGACAGATGAACACTGAAGCTTTCTTT. Complete variable domain (other parts from reference TRBV7-8 and TRBJ1-1): GAGVSQSPRYKVAKRGQDVALRCDPISGHVSLFWYQQALGQGPEFLTYFQNEAQLDKSGLPSDRFFAERPEGSVSTLKIQRTQQEDSAVYLCASSTQGQMNTEAFFGQGTRLTVV.

This sequence joins TRBV19 and TRBJ1-2, with D unclear. V was shortened by 1 base and J by 7 bases, with 13 bases between the two germline ends. The CDR3 spans 14 residues. Germline-derived CDR1 and CDR2 are LNHDA and SQIVND (reference sequence). DNA for the CDR3: TGTGCCAGTAGTATAGCGGCGGCAGTGGGTGGCTACACCTTC. Translated: CASSIAAAVGGYTF.

CDR3 sequence reads: CASSQGFVDLGELFF. In nucleotides, the CDR3 is TGCGCCAGCAGCCAAGGGTTTGTGGACCTTGGGGAGCTGTTTTTT. The chain carries TRBV4-1 and TRBJ2-2; D call uncertain. The length of the CDR3 is 15 residues. Trimming stripped 1 base from V and 8 bases from J, with 14 bases between. Germline V CDR1 and CDR2: MGHRA, YSYEKL.

V gene TRBV5-1 combines with J gene TRBJ1-4, with D maybe TRBD1 (5 bases). The V gene lost 2 bases and the J gene lost 5 bases, with 10 bases spanning the gap. The germline gives CDR1 SGHRS, CDR2 YFSETQ. This CDR3 is 14 amino acids long. The CDR3, as DNA: TGCGCCAGCAGCTTTGGGGGGACGAATGAAAAACTGTTTTTT. Its protein product is CASSFGGTNEKLFF.

The rearrangement links TRBV2 to TRBJ2-5, with 10 bases identical to TRBD2. CDR3 length equals 15 residues. The V gene end was trimmed by 4 bases and the J gene end by 0 bases; junction bases not matched to a gene: 2. Per germline, CDR1 SNHLY and CDR2 FYNNEI. In nucleotides, the CDR3 is TGTGCCAGCAGTGGACTAGCGGGTTACCAAGAGACCCAGTACTTC. Translation gives CASSGLAGYQETQYF. The full variable domain, in which reference TRBV2 and TRBJ2-5 provide the parts outside the CDR3, is EPEVTQTPSHQVTQMGQEVILRCVPISNHLYFYWYRQILGQKVEFLVSFYNNEISEKSEIFDDQFSVERPDGSNFTLKIRSTKLEDSAMYFCASSGLAGYQETQYFGPGTRLLVL.

The chain combines TRBV7-2 with TRBJ1-5, with no clear D. The CDR3 extends over 15 amino acids. Trimming cost V 5 bases and J 6 bases, with 17 bases left between them. The germline V gene encodes CDR1 SGHTA and CDR2 FQGNSA. The CDR3 loop reads CASSAQEGVGQPQHF. CDR3 nucleotides: TGTGCCAGCAGCGCCCAGGAAGGCGTCGGTCAGCCCCAGCATTTT.

The chain employs TRBV7-2 and TRBJ2-7, with 8 bases fitting TRBD1. V lost 0 bases to trimming and J lost 3 bases; unmatched junction nucleotides: 7. This CDR3 region has 16 residues. The V gene's germline CDR1 is SGHTA and CDR2 FQGNSA. The CDR3, as DNA: TGTGCCAGCAGCTTAGCGCAGGGGGCTCTATACTACGAGCAGTACTTC. Amino acids: CASSLAQGALYYEQYF.

The V and J genes are TRBV6-5 and TRBJ1-2, with a weak D call TRBD1 (5 bases). The CDR3 consists of 15 residues. V was clipped by 6 bases and J by 6 bases, with 20 bases between them. Per the germline V gene, CDR1 is MNHEY and CDR2 is SVGAGI. CDR3 in DNA: TGTGCCAGCAGAACCCAGTTGACAGCGCAGAATGGCTACACCTTC. Its protein is CASRTQLTAQNGYTF.

The gene calls are TRBV6-6 and TRBJ2-7, with D tentatively TRBD1 or TRBD2 (5 bases each). The length of the CDR3 is 12 residues. CDR1 is MNHNY and CDR2 is SVGAGI in the germline V gene (reference sequence). Trimming removed 4 bases at V and 6 bases at J, with 10 bases between. The CDR3: CASSFWGTEQYF. The CDR3 bases are TGTGCCAGCAGTTTTTGGGGGACCGAGCAGTACTTC.

The chain has TRBV18 and TRBJ1-5, with D tentatively TRBD1 (5 bases). With 3 bases removed from V and 4 bases from J, the gap between germline ends came to 31 bases. Germline lookup yields CDR1 KGHSH and CDR2 LQKENI. CDR3 size: 21 residues. CDR3 in amino acids: CASSPSSRDTELRGGNQPQHF. Written as DNA, the CDR3 is TGTGCCAGCTCACCTTCGTCCCGCGACACGGAGCTGCGGGGGGGAAATCAGCCCCAGCATTTT. Full variable domain (outside the CDR3, taken from reference TRBV18 and TRBJ1-5): NAGVMQNPRHLVRRRGQEARLRCSPMKGHSHVYWYRQLPEEGLKFMVYLQKENIIDESGMPKERFSAEFPKEGPSILRIQQVVRGDSAAYFCASSPSSRDTELRGGNQPQHFGDGTRLSIL.

The chain uses TRBV7-2 and TRBJ2-7; a possible D gene is TRBD2 (7 bases). Deletions cut 5 bases from V and 6 bases from J, with 14 bases between. Per germline, CDR1 SGHTA and CDR2 FQGNSA. The CDR3 covers 13 residues. The CDR3 region is CASSIERGAEQYF. CDR3 coding DNA: TGTGCCAGCAGCATCGAACGGGGGGCCGAGCAGTACTTC.

This sequence joins TRBV5-5 and TRBJ1-1, with a tentative D call TRBD1 (6 bases). The CDR3 runs to 14 residues. Per germline, CDR1 SGHKS and CDR2 YYEKEE (reference sequence). V dropped 2 bases and J dropped 4 bases, with 12 bases sitting between them. The CDR3 spells CASSFWEGVTEAFF. The CDR3 nucleotides are TGTGCCAGCAGCTTCTGGGAGGGGGTCACTGAAGCTTTCTTT.